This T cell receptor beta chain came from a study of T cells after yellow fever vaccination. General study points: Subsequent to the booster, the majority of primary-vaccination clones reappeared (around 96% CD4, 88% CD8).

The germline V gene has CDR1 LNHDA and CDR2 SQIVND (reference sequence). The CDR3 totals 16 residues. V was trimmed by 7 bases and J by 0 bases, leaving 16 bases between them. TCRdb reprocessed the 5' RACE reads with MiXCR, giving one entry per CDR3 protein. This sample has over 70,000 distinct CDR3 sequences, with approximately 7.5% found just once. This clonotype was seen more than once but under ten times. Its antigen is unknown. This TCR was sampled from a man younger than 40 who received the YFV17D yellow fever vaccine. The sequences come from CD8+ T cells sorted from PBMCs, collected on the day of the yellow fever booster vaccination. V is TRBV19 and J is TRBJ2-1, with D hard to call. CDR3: CASTMKSWNSYNEQFF. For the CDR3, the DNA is TGTGCCAGTACCATGAAGTCTTGGAACTCCTACAATGAGCAGTTCTTC.